A selection of T cell receptor beta chains follows, all from one sample in a study of T cell repertoires in cytomegalovirus infection. TCRdb re-analysed the reads in MiXCR, keeping a single row per CDR3 protein. The table records 110,000 to 150,000 distinct CDR3 sequences, about 6% of them present only once. The sample consisted of PBMCs. These receptors were taken from a human donor in good health (CMV status not recorded). Some clones in this sample may be carry-over from other donors' samples. Both conserved end residues are part of each CDR3. D genes are given only for firm matches. Clone size, where shown, is once, few, many, or a class for clones that have expanded.

d_gene: TRBD2
abundance: many
j_gene: TRBJ2-3
v_gene: TRBV7-2
len: 15
CDR3nt: TGTGCCAGCAGCCCCACTAGCGTCCACGGCGGTACGCAGTATTTT
CDR3aa: CASSPTSVHGGTQYF

d_gene: NA
abundance: many
j_gene: TRBJ2-7
v_gene: TRBV6-1
len: 14
CDR3nt: TGTGCCAGCAGTGCTATCTGGAGCTCCTACGAGCAGTACTTC
CDR3aa: CASSAIWSSYEQYF

d_gene: TRBD1
abundance: many
j_gene: TRBJ2-7
v_gene: TRBV27
len: 15
CDR3nt: TGTGCCAGCAGCCCACTGGACAGGGGGTTCCCCGAGCAGTACTTC
CDR3aa: CASSPLDRGFPEQYF

d_gene: NA
abundance: few
j_gene: TRBJ2-2
v_gene: TRBV19
len: 17
CDR3nt: TGTGCCAGTAGTATACGTACGGGCACGCGGAACACCGGGGAGCTGTTTTTT
CDR3aa: CASSIRTGTRNTGELFF

d_gene: TRBD2
abundance: many
j_gene: TRBJ2-3
v_gene: TRBV5-1
len: 15
CDR3nt: TGCGCCAGCAGTCGACTAGCGGGCGGGGCAGATACGCAGTATTTT
CDR3aa: CASSRLAGGADTQYF

d_gene: NA
abundance: many
j_gene: TRBJ1-2
v_gene: TRBV19
len: 12
CDR3nt: TGTGCCAGTACCTCCTACGACTATGGCTACACCTTC
CDR3aa: CASTSYDYGYTF

d_gene: NA
abundance: many
j_gene: TRBJ2-1
v_gene: TRBV28
len: 17
CDR3nt: TGTGCCAGCAGTTTAGCTACGTCAGTACCCCGAGCGGGTGAGCAGTTCTTC
CDR3aa: CASSLATSVPRAGEQFF

d_gene: TRBD1
abundance: NA
j_gene: TRBJ1-4
v_gene: TRBV28
len: 15
CDR3nt: TGTGCCAGCAGAAAAACCGGGACAGGCAATGAAAAACTGTTTTTT
CDR3aa: CASRKTGTGNEKLFF

d_gene: TRBD1
abundance: many
j_gene: TRBJ1-2
v_gene: TRBV6-1
len: 12
CDR3nt: TGTGCCAGCAGAAGGGGGCCGGGAGGCTACACCTTC
CDR3aa: CASRRGPGGYTF

d_gene: TRBD1
abundance: NA
j_gene: TRBJ2-3
v_gene: TRBV11-2
len: 14
CDR3nt: TGTGCCAGCAGCTCCGACAGGGAACGGGGTACGCAGTATTTT
CDR3aa: CASSSDRERGTQYF

d_gene: NA
abundance: NA
j_gene: TRBJ2-6
v_gene: TRBV19
len: 14
CDR3nt: TGTGCCAGTGCCTCGGGGTCCGGGGCCAACGTCCTGACTTTC
CDR3aa: CASASGSGANVLTF

d_gene: NA
abundance: few
j_gene: TRBJ1-2
v_gene: TRBV29-1
len: 14
CDR3nt: TGCAGCGCCGGCGGTGCGCAGGCTAACTATGGCTACACCTTC
CDR3aa: CSAGGAQANYGYTF

d_gene: TRBD2
abundance: many
j_gene: TRBJ2-5
v_gene: TRBV5-6
len: 15
CDR3nt: TGTGCCAGCAGCTTGGCGGGGGGGCCAGGAGAGACCCAGTACTTC
CDR3aa: CASSLAGGPGETQYF

d_gene: NA
abundance: many
j_gene: TRBJ2-5
v_gene: TRBV10-3
len: 13
CDR3nt: TGTGCCATCAGTGAGGGGACACCCGAGACCCAGTACTTC
CDR3aa: CAISEGTPETQYF

d_gene: NA
abundance: NA
j_gene: TRBJ2-3
v_gene: TRBV11-2
len: 15
CDR3nt: TGTGCCAGCAGCTTAGGGCTAGCTTACACAGATACGCAGTATTTT
CDR3aa: CASSLGLAYTDTQYF

d_gene: NA
abundance: many
j_gene: TRBJ2-5
v_gene: TRBV7-6
len: 12
CDR3nt: TGTGCCAGCAGCCCTGGGACGGAGACCCAGTACTTC
CDR3aa: CASSPGTETQYF

d_gene: NA
abundance: many
j_gene: TRBJ2-1
v_gene: TRBV6-1
len: 11
CDR3nt: TGTGCCACTTTCGGACTTACGCTGCAGTTCTTC
CDR3aa: CATFGLTLQFF

d_gene: NA
abundance: many
j_gene: TRBJ2-7
v_gene: TRBV12-3/TRBV12-4
len: 11
CDR3nt: TGTGCCAGCAGGCAACAGGGCTGGCAGTACTTC
CDR3aa: CASRQQGWQYF

d_gene: TRBD2
abundance: few
j_gene: TRBJ2-7
v_gene: TRBV7-2
len: 15
CDR3nt: TGTGCCAGCAGCTTAGGCGGGGGGGCGTCCTACGAGCAGTACTTC
CDR3aa: CASSLGGGASYEQYF

d_gene: TRBD1
abundance: many
j_gene: TRBJ2-1
v_gene: TRBV6-2/TRBV6-3
len: 16
CDR3nt: TGTGCCAGCAAAGACCTACAGGGGACCTCCTACAATGAGCAGTTCTTC
CDR3aa: CASKDLQGTSYNEQFF